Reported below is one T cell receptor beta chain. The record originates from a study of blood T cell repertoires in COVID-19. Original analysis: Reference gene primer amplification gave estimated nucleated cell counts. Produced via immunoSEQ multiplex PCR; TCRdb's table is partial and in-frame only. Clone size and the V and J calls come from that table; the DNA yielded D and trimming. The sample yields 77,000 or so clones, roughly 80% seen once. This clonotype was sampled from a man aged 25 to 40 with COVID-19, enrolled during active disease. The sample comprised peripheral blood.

CDR3 sequence (DNA): TGTGCCAGCAGTGGAAGACAGGAATGGAAGGAGCAGTACTTC. Amino acids: CASSGRQEWKEQYF. The chain couples TRBV27 to TRBJ2-7; tentatively, D is TRBD1 (6 bases). CDR1 and CDR2 from the germline V gene are MNHEY and SMNVEV (reference sequence). The V end lost 5 bases, the J end lost 7 bases, and 18 bases lay between the germline ends. This CDR3 spans 14 amino acids.